This T cell receptor (beta chain) is drawn from a study of molecular identifiers for immune sequencing clone quantification. Study information: In the replicates, RNA derived from approximately 20,000 or 100,000 naive CD8 cells was divided into five parts, and four were sequenced. Study results and caveats: Clonotypes surpassing 20 RNA copies contained over 98% of effector molecules, versus under 1% in naive cells.

In this sample, this clonotype turned up a few times. The antigen is not known. The CDR3 has 12 residues. CDR1 is MDHEN, CDR2 SYDVKM, per germline. V was shortened by 4 bases and J by 12 bases, with 16 bases between the two germline ends. Previously reported methods and listed TCR primers produced the bulk TCR libraries. TCRdb re-called the PCR reads with MiXCR, one entry per CDR3 protein. The data show 490,000 or so distinct CDR3 sequences, about a quarter seen once. Isolation of naive CD8 T cells was achieved by sorting on a CD8+CD4-CCR7+CD45RA+ phenotype. Sequenced: naive CD8+ T cells from blood, with Jurkat cell RNA spiked in. Subset specified: FACS-sorted CD8+CD4-CCR7+CD45RA+ naive T cells. V and J are TRBV28 and TRBJ2-7; perhaps TRBD2 as D (6 bases). The receptor comes from a human donor in good health. Some libraries in this study had Jurkat cell RNA spiked in. Here the CDR3 DNA reads TGTGCCAGCAGTTCGAGGGACTTGCCTTGGTACTTC. The encoded protein is CASSSRDLPWYF.